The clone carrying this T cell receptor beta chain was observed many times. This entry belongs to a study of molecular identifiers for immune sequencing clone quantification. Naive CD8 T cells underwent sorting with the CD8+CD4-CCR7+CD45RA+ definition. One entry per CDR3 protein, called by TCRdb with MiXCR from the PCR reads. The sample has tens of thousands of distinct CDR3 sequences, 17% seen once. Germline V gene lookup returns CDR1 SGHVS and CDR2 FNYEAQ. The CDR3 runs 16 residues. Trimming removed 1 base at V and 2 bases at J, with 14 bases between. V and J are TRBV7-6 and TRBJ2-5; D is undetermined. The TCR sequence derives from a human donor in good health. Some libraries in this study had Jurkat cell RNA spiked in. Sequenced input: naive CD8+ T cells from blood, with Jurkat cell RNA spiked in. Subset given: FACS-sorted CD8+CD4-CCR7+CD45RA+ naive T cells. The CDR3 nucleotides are TGTGCCAGCAGCTTAGAGGGTCGGGTAGGGCAAGAGACCCAGTACTTC. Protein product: CASSLEGRVGQETQYF.